This T cell receptor (beta chain) was sequenced in a study of spatial heterogeneity in lung cancer. Regarding time point: blood at routine non-recurrence follow-up after resection. This clonotype was recorded many times. The CDR3 has 17 residues. In germline, CDR1 is SGHTA, CDR2 FQGNSA. Unmatched junction bases numbered 8, after V lost 1 base and J lost 0 bases. TCRdb re-derived calls from the 5' RACE reads in MiXCR, one entry per CDR3 protein. The sample lists roughly 71,000 distinct CDR3 sequences, roughly 8.9% occurring once. The J gene is TRBJ1-1, the V gene TRBV7-2; 7 nucleotides agree with TRBD1. This receptor was obtained from a female donor with early-stage non-small cell lung cancer. The material sequenced was PBMCs, taken at follow-up. CDR3 sequence (DNA): TGTGCCAGCAGCTTAGATGGCGTTGGACAGGTGAACACTGAAGCTTTCTTT. Its translation is CASSLDGVGQVNTEAFF.